The clone carrying this T cell receptor (beta chain) was seen just once. This specimen belongs to a study of blood T cell repertoires in COVID-19. Study as a whole: PBMCs, B-cell-depleted T cells, or T cells were the source of the cDNA or gDNA that made up the material.

Per germline, CDR1 SGDLS and CDR2 YYNGEE. The CDR3 loop spans 11 amino acids. V lost 4 bases to trimming and J lost 7 bases, with 8 bases between them. Authors' analysis steps: Nucleated cell number was recorded as an estimate derived from reference gene primer amplification. This table comes from immunoSEQ multiplex PCR, and its TCRdb copy is limited to in-frame clones, with some not included. D and trimming come from the DNA, and the V and J calls and clone size come from that table. Found here are about 250,000 clones, approximately 88% of them singletons; the top ten hold 5% to 6.5%. The specimen sequenced was peripheral blood. The receptor's source is a woman under 40 with COVID-19, enrolled during active disease. V gene TRBV9 combines with J gene TRBJ1-2; D is undetermined. The CDR3 spells CASSLGSGYTF. The CDR3 DNA is TGTGCCAGCAGCCTCGGGAGTGGCTACACCTTC. Filled out from reference TRBV9 and TRBJ1-2, the complete variable domain reads DSGVTQTPKHLITATGQRVTLRCSPRSGDLSVYWYQQSLDQGLQFLIQYYNGEERAKGNILERFSAQQFPDLHSELNLSSLELGDSALYFCASSLGSGYTFGSGTRLTVV.